These 2 T cell receptor beta chains were sequenced from one sample in a study of human thymus T cells. Produced via immunoSEQ multiplex PCR; TCRdb's table is partial and in-frame only. The sample has 40,000 to 45,000 clones; 94% are singletons. The specimen was blood. The receptors come from a boy younger than two with a congenital heart defect but otherwise immunologically healthy.

The chain joins TRBV7-2 to TRBJ2-7; D may be TRBD1 (5 bases). The germline gives CDR1 SGHTA, CDR2 FQGNSA. This CDR3 contains 12 residues. Trimming took off 3 bases at V and 4 bases at J, with 7 bases between the two ends. CDR3 sequence (DNA): TGTGCCAGCAGCTTGCACAGGTACGAGCAGTACTTC. This gives the protein CASSLHRYEQYF.

The J gene is TRBJ2-1, the V gene TRBV4-3; TRBD2 matches at 14 bases. V gave up 1 base and J gave up 6 bases; unmatched junction bases: 5. Germline lookup yields CDR1 LGHNA and CDR2 YSLEER. This CDR3 spans 17 amino acids. This CDR3 reads CASSQGWGTSGGNEQFF. The CDR3 region has the DNA TGCGCCAGCAGCCAAGGGTGGGGGACTAGCGGGGGCAATGAGCAGTTCTTC.